The table lists the clone carrying this T cell receptor beta chain with a few counts. TCRdb re-called the RT-PCR reads with MiXCR, one entry per CDR3 protein. Here the sample spans 200,000 to 250,000 distinct CDR3 sequences, roughly 14% being singletons. The sample comes from a study of patients and donors after allogeneic stem cell transplantation. The source is a human donor who was either an allogeneic HSCT recipient or a stem cell or donor lymphocyte infusion donor (not recorded which). It is not recorded whose cells these are; they may come from a transplant donor. Sequenced material: blood, either unsorted or a sorted T cell fraction (not recorded which).

CDR3 DNA sequence: TGTGCCAGCAGACAGGGAAACAGCAATCAGCCCCAGCATTTT. It yields the protein CASRQGNSNQPQHF. This rearrangement joins TRBV3-1 to TRBJ1-5, with TRBD1 as a possible D gene (6 bases). Per the germline V gene, CDR1 is LGHDT and CDR2 is YNNKEL (reference sequence). The CDR3 has 14 residues. The V end was cut by 6 bases, the J end by 1 base, with 10 bases between.